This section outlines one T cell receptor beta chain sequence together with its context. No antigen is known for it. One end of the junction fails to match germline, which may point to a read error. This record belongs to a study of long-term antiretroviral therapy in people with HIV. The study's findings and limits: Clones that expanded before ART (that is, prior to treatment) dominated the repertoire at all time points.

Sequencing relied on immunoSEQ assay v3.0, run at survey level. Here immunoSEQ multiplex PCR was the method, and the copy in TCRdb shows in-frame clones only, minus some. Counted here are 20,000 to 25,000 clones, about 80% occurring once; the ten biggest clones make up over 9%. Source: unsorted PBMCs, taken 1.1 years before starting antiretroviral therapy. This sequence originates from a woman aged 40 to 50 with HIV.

CDR3 nucleotides: TGTGCCAGCAAGCCCTGGGACAGGCTCTACCGGAGCTTT. Protein: CASKPWDRLYRSF. The chain links TRBV6-5 to TRBJ1-1; 8 nucleotides match TRBD1. Germline assignment: CDR1 MNHEY and CDR2 SVGAGI. This CDR3 spans 13 amino acids.